The rows below give T cell receptor beta chains drawn from one sample of a study of CD8 T cells in ankylosing spondylitis. TCRdb processed the 5' RACE reads anew with MiXCR; each CDR3 protein has one entry. This table holds roughly 100,000 distinct CDR3 sequences, less than 25% found once. Input material: synovial fluid, either unsorted or a sorted T cell fraction (not recorded which). Receptors originate from a male donor with ankylosing spondylitis. Each CDR3 is given with its conserved first and last residue. Each record gives: CDR3 length, D gene, J gene, clone size, V gene, CDR3 DNA, CDR3 protein. The D gene is left open where the match is weak. Not all rows give a size; the values are once, few, many and, for expanded clones, a class.

12 | TRBD1 | TRBJ2-3 | few | TRBV28 | TGTGCCAGCAGTTTGGGACAGAATACGCAGTATTTT | CASSLGQNTQYF
13 | - | TRBJ2-3 | - | TRBV14 | TGTGCCAGCAGCCAAGTGGTTCAGTCTACGCAGTATTTT | CASSQVVQSTQYF
15 | - | TRBJ2-2 | once | TRBV9 | TGTGCCAGCAGCTTGAGACTAGCGAACACCGGGGAGCTGTTTTTT | CASSLRLANTGELFF
15 | - | TRBJ2-1 | few | TRBV5-1 | TGCGCCAGCAGCGCGCTGGGGGGCTCCTACAATGAGCAGTTCTTC | CASSALGGSYNEQFF
15 | TRBD2 | TRBJ2-1 | once | TRBV20-1 | TGCAGTGCTGGGGCCAGCGGGAGTACGGGCAATGAGCAGTTCTTC | CSAGASGSTGNEQFF
16 | - | TRBJ2-5 | - | TRBV25-1 | TGTGCCAGCAGTCCGGACCGGTACGCCTCACAAGAGACCCAGTACTTC | CASSPDRYASQETQYF
15 | - | TRBJ2-5 | - | TRBV4-2 | TGTGCCAGCAGCCAAAACAGGCGATCCCAAGAGACCCAGTACTTC | CASSQNRRSQETQYF
15 | TRBD1 | TRBJ2-1 | - | TRBV10-3 | TGTGCCATCAGTGAAATAGGGGGCTCTCTCAATGAGCAGTTCTTC | CAISEIGGSLNEQFF
14 | - | TRBJ1-1 | - | TRBV28 | TGTGCCAGCAGTCCCCCTCCGGGGGGTGTAAAAGCTTTCTTT | CASSPPPGGVKAFF
16 | TRBD2 | TRBJ2-3 | - | TRBV19 | TGTGCCACTAACCCCCCCAGTAGCGGGAGAGGAGATACGCAGTATTTT | CATNPPSSGRGDTQYF
12 | - | TRBJ1-1 | - | TRBV24-1 | TGTGCCACGGAAAACGGGCGGACTGAAGCTTTCTTT | CATENGRTEAFF
17 | TRBD1 | TRBJ1-1 | - | TRBV9 | TGTGCCAGCAGCGTAGCTGGACAGGGCTGGGAGAACACTGAAGCTTTCTTT | CASSVAGQGWENTEAFF
15 | - | TRBJ1-2 | many | TRBV5-1 | TGCGCCAGCAGCTTGGACGACTTAGTAGGCTATGGCTACACCTTC | CASSLDDLVGYGYTF
11 | - | TRBJ2-1 | many | TRBV7-9 | TGTGCCAGCAGCTTCGTCAATGAGCAGTTCTTC | CASSFVNEQFF
15 | TRBD2 | TRBJ2-2 | once | TRBV10-2 | TGCGCCAGTTTAGCATCCCCGGGAGGCACCGGGGAGCTGTTTTTT | CASLASPGGTGELFF
16 | TRBD2 | TRBJ2-3 | - | TRBV4-2 | TGTGCCAGCAGCCTAACTAGCGGGAGGTCAGCAGATACGCAGTATTTT | CASSLTSGRSADTQYF